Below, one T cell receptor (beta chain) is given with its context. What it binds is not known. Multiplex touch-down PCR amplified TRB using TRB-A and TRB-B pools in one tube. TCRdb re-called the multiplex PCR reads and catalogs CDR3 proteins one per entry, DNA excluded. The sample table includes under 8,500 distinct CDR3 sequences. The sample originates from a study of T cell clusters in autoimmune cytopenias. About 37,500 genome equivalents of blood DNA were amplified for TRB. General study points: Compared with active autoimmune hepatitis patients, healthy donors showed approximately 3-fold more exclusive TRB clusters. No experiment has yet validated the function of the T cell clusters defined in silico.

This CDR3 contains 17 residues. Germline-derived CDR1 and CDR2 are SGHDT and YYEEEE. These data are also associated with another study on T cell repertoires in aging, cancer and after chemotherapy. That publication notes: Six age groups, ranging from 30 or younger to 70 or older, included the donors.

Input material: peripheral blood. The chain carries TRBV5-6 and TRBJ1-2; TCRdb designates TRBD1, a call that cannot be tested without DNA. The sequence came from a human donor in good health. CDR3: CASSLAIPRDRGGGYTF.